The rows below give T cell receptor beta chains drawn from one sample of a study of blood T cell repertoires in COVID-19. Profiling relied on immunoSEQ multiplex PCR, and the TCRdb table lists in-frame clones only, not all of them. Of 150,000 to 200,000 clones listed, 75% to 90% were seen once; the top ten hold approximately 0.8%. Material: PBMCs or T cells enriched from blood (not recorded which). All receptors come from a woman aged 18-29 years who had recovered from COVID-19. Both conserved end residues are part of each CDR3. Each record gives: clone size, V gene, D gene, J gene, CDR3 DNA, CDR3 protein. D genes are given only for firm matches. Only part of the rows carry a size: once, few, many, or a class if the clone is expanded.

.,TRBV9,.,TRBJ1-1,TGTGCCAGCAGTACTGATTGGAACACTGAAGCTTTCTTT,CASSTDWNTEAFF
.,TRBV7-3,.,TRBJ2-3,TGTGCCAGCAGCTTCGGGGGAGTCCGGACAGATACGCAGTATTTT,CASSFGGVRTDTQYF
.,TRBV7-9,.,TRBJ2-5,TGTGCCAGCAGCTTAGTGGTGGGAGAAGAGACCCAGTACTTC,CASSLVVGEETQYF
.,TRBV28,TRBD1,TRBJ1-2,TGTGCCAGCACTATTCGGACAGGGGCACACTATGGCTACACCTTC,CASTIRTGAHYGYTF
.,TRBV5-5,.,TRBJ1-5,TGTGCCAGCAACCTCCTCGGTGGGCCCCAGCATTTT,CASNLLGGPQHF
.,TRBV18,.,TRBJ2-3,TGTGCCAGCTCACCCCAGAGGGCAGGGGGCACAGATACGCAGTATTTT,CASSPQRAGGTDTQYF
.,TRBV5-1,TRBD2,TRBJ2-3,TGCGCCAGCAGCTTGTTTAGCGGGGCGACAGATACGCAGTATTTT,CASSLFSGATDTQYF
.,TRBV27,TRBD1,TRBJ1-2,TGTGCCAGCAGGTCAGGGGGCGGCTTTCCTTTCCTTGGCTACACCTTC,CASRSGGGFPFLGYTF
.,TRBV6-2/TRBV6-3,TRBD2,TRBJ2-7,TGTGCCAGCAGTTACTGGGGATCTAGCGGGAGGGCCGAGCAGTACTTC,CASSYWGSSGRAEQYF
once,TRBV11-2,.,TRBJ1-2,TGTGCCAGCAGCTTAGACGGAGTATATGGCTACACCTTC,CASSLDGVYGYTF
.,TRBV7-6,.,TRBJ2-2,TGTGCCAGCAGCTCCCTCGGGAGTTCTGGCGGGGAGCTGTTTTTT,CASSSLGSSGGELFF
.,TRBV29-1,TRBD2,TRBJ2-5,TGCAGCGTGATAGCGGGAGGAGGTTCGGAGACCCAGTACTTC,CSVIAGGGSETQYF
.,TRBV3-1/TRBV3-2,TRBD1,TRBJ2-7,TGTGCCAGCAGCCAAGGTAGACAGGGGCTCTCCTACGAGCAGTACTTC,CASSQGRQGLSYEQYF
.,TRBV11-3,TRBD2,TRBJ2-2,TGTGCCAGCAGCTTGTCTGGATGGGCTAGCGGGAGGGGTACCGGGGAGCTGTTTTTT,CASSLSGWASGRGTGELFF
.,TRBV5-4,.,TRBJ2-4,TGTGCCAGCAGCTTTGACAGCATTCAGTACTTC,CASSFDSIQYF
.,TRBV28,.,TRBJ2-7,TGTGCCAGCAGTACCCACCGGACAATTCGTGGCGACGAGCAGTACTTC,CASSTHRTIRGDEQYF
.,TRBV5-1,.,TRBJ1-1,TGCGCCAGCAGCGTCGGGATCCGGGGAGGTGAAGCTTTCTTT,CASSVGIRGGEAFF
.,TRBV7-8,.,TRBJ2-7,TGTGCCAGCAGCTTAGGCGGGGAAAGCTCCTACGAGCAGTACTTC,CASSLGGESSYEQYF
.,TRBV19,TRBD1,TRBJ2-2,TGTGCCAGTAGTGTCGGACAGGGTCCTACCGGGGAGCTGTTTTTT,CASSVGQGPTGELFF
.,TRBV19,.,TRBJ1-5,TGTGCCAGTAGTATTACGACCGGGGGAAATAGCAATCAGCCCCAGCATTTT,CASSITTGGNSNQPQHF
.,TRBV6-5,.,TRBJ1-5,TGTGCCAGCCGAAATCGGGGTAGCAATCAGCCCCAGCATTTT,CASRNRGSNQPQHF
.,TRBV27,.,TRBJ2-3,TGTGCCAGCAGTTTATACAGCGGAAAGTCTAGCACAGATACGCAGTATTTT,CASSLYSGKSSTDTQYF
.,TRBV2,.,TRBJ2-7,TGTGCCAGCCTCTCCACAACCTCCTACGAGCAGTACTTC,CASLSTTSYEQYF
.,TRBV5-1,TRBD1,TRBJ1-4,TGCGCCAGCAGCTTGGGACAGGGTGCTGAAAAACTGTTTTTT,CASSLGQGAEKLFF
.,TRBV3-1/TRBV3-2,TRBD1,TRBJ1-6,TGTGCCAGCAGCCAAGTAGGCGAGACAGGGGGTTCTGACTCACCCCTCCACTTT,CASSQVGETGGSDSPLHF
.,TRBV4-3,TRBD2,TRBJ2-7,TGCGCCAGCAGCCAAGAAGCAACTAGCGGGAGGACCCTCTCCTACGAGCAGTACTTC,CASSQEATSGRTLSYEQYF
.,TRBV28,.,TRBJ1-5,TGTGCCAGCACCACAGCGGGTTTTTACCGTAATCAGCCCCAGCATTTT,CASTTAGFYRNQPQHF
.,TRBV9,.,TRBJ1-2,TGTGCCAGCAGCGTGGGGAGGGTATCAAACTATGGCTACACCTTC,CASSVGRVSNYGYTF
.,TRBV6-5,TRBD1,TRBJ2-3,TGTGCCAGCGGGCTACAGGGGGCAGATACGCAGTATTTT,CASGLQGADTQYF
.,TRBV5-1,TRBD2,TRBJ2-3,TGCGCCAGCAGCTTTACTAGCGGGAGGACAGATACGCAGTATTTT,CASSFTSGRTDTQYF
.,TRBV29-1,TRBD1,TRBJ2-7,TGCAGCGTTTTGGACAGGTACGAGCAGTACTTC,CSVLDRYEQYF
.,TRBV7-3,.,TRBJ2-1,TGTGCCAGCAGCTTAACGTCGCCAGGGGACCCTTACAATGAGCAGTTCTTC,CASSLTSPGDPYNEQFF
few,TRBV30,TRBD1,TRBJ1-1,TGTGCCTGGGAGACAGGGTCCGCTGAAGCTTTCTTT,CAWETGSAEAFF
.,TRBV21-1,.,TRBJ2-3,TGTGCCAGCAGCAAAGGGCTAGCGGGCCCAGATACGCAGTATTTT,CASSKGLAGPDTQYF
.,TRBV18,TRBD2,TRBJ2-7,TGTGCCAGCTCACCCCAGACTAGCGGGGCATCCTACGAGCAGTACTTC,CASSPQTSGASYEQYF
.,TRBV9,TRBD1,TRBJ2-5,TGTGCCAGCAGCGTAGATCAGGGGGCGAAAGAGACCCAGTACTTC,CASSVDQGAKETQYF
.,TRBV6-5,.,TRBJ2-5,TGTGCCAGCAGTCAGGGGACTATCCCCCAAGAGACCCAGTACTTC,CASSQGTIPQETQYF
.,TRBV4-1,.,TRBJ2-2,TGCGCCAGCAGCCAACTAACGATAAACACCGGGGAGCTGTTTTTT,CASSQLTINTGELFF
.,TRBV28,TRBD1,TRBJ1-3,TGTGCCAGCAGTTTCTACAGGGGGCGCGGAAACACCATATATTTT,CASSFYRGRGNTIYF
.,TRBV6-5,.,TRBJ1-2,TGTGCCAGCAGGACAGGTTTACAGGGCTACACCTTC,CASRTGLQGYTF
.,TRBV6-5,TRBD1,TRBJ1-5,TGTGCCAGCAAGGGGGCCTTCGGCAATCAGCCCCAGCATTTT,CASKGAFGNQPQHF
few,TRBV6-2/TRBV6-3,TRBD1,TRBJ1-5,TGTGCCAGCAGTTACTCGATGGGGGGACAGAGCAATCAGCCCCAGCATTTT,CASSYSMGGQSNQPQHF
.,TRBV2,TRBD1,TRBJ1-1,TGTGCCAGCAGTCTGGACAGGGGTGAAGCTTTCTTT,CASSLDRGEAFF